This T cell receptor beta chain was recovered during a study of blood T cell repertoires in COVID-19. CDR3 length: 14 amino acids. V was pared by 4 bases and J by 5 bases, with 12 bases between. Germline CDR1 and CDR2: LNHDA and SQIVND (reference sequence). The assay was immunoSEQ multiplex PCR, and TCRdb's table has in-frame clones only and misses some. This table holds 320,000 or so clones, about nine tenths found once. The rearrangement links TRBV19 to TRBJ1-5; D possibly corresponds to TRBD1 (6 bases). The sequenced sample consisted of PBMCs or T cells enriched from blood (not recorded which). The TCR originated in a man aged 55 to 70 who had recovered from COVID-19. The CDR3 sequence is CASSTQGIYQPQHF. The CDR3 DNA follows: TGTGCCAGTAGTACGCAGGGGATCTATCAGCCCCAGCATTTT.